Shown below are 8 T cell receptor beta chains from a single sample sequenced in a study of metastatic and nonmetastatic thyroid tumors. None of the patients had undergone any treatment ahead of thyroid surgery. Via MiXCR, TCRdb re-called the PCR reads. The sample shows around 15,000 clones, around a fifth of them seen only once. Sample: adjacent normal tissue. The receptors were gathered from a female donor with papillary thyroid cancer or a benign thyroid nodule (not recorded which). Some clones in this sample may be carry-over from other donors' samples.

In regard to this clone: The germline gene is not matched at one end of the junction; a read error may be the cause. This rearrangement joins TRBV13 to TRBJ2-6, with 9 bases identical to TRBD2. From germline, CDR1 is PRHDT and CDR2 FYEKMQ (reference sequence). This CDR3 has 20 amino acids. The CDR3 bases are TGTGCCAGCAGTTTAGGCCGAGTCGGCGGGGGGGCAGCTGGGGCCAACGTCCTGACTTTC. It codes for CASSLGRVGGGAAGANVLTF.

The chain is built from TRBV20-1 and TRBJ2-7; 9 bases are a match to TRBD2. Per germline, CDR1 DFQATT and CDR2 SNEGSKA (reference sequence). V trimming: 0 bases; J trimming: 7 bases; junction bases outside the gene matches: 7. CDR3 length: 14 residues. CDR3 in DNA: TGCAGTGCTAGAGAGGCTAGCGGGGCGGGAGAGCAGTACTTC. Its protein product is CSAREASGAGEQYF.

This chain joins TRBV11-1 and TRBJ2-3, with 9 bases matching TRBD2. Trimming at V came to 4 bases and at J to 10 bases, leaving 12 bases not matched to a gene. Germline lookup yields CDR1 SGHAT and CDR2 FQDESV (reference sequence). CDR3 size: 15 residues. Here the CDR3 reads CASSSTSGGTVAQYF. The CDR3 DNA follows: TGTGCCAGCAGCTCGACTAGCGGTGGAACGGTGGCGCAGTATTTT.

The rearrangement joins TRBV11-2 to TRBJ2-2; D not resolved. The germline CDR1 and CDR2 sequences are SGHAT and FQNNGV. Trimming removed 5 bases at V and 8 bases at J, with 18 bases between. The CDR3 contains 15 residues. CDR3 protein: CASSPRRGLGGELFF. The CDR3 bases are TGTGCCAGCAGCCCGCGTCGTGGTTTGGGGGGGGAGCTGTTTTTT.

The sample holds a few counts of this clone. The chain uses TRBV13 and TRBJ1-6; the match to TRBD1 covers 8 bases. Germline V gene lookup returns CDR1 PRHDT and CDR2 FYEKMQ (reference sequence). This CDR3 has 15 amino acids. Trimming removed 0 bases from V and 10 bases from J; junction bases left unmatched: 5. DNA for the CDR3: TGTGCCAGCAGCTTAGGCTTGACAGGGGAGTCACCCCTCCACTTT. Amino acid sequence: CASSLGLTGESPLHF.

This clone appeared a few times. The CDR3 region is CASDRQGAVDTQYF. The DNA for the CDR3 is TGTGCCAGTGACAGACAGGGGGCGGTGGATACGCAGTATTTT. This sequence joins TRBV12-3 or TRBV12-4 and TRBJ2-3; 10 bases align to TRBD1. CDR3 length equals 14 residues. The J segment lost 6 bases and the V segment lost 9 bases, leaving 9 bases of the junction unmatched.

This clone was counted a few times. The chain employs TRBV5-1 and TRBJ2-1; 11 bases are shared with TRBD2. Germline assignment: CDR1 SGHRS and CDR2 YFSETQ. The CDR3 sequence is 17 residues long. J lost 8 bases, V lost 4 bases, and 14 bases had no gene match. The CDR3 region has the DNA TGCGCCAGCAGCCCTAATCCGGGACTAGCGGCGGGCGATGAGCAGTTCTTC. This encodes CASSPNPGLAAGDEQFF.

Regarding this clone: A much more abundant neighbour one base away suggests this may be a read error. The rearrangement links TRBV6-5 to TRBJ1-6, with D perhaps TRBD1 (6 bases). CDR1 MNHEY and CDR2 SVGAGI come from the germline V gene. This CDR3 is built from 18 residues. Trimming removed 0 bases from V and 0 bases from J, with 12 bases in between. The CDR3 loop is CASSYSSPRGSYNSPLHF. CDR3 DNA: TGTGCCAGCAGTTACTCGAGTCCCAGGGGCTCCTATAATTCACCCCTCCACTTT.